Listed below are T cell receptor beta chains from one sample, sequenced in a study of vaccination and CD4 T cells after COVID-19. These TCRs are of unknown antigen specificity. MiXCR, applied by TCRdb to the PCR reads, yields one record per CDR3 protein. The table lists about 7,200 distinct CDR3 sequences, around a quarter of them singletons. Sequencing used CD4+ T cells from blood, cultured in vitro. These receptors were taken from a human donor in good health. CDR3s include the opening cysteine and the closing phenylalanine or tryptophan. Each record gives: J gene, clone size, V gene, D gene, CDR3 DNA, CDR3 protein. A D gene is named only where the DNA matches it firmly. Expanded clones are given a class, and other clones once, few, many or no size at all.

TRBJ2-5,medium-sized,TRBV7-9,.,TGTGCCAGCAGCTTTTCCCAGGAGACCCAGTACTTC,CASSFSQETQYF
TRBJ1-5,few,TRBV15,.,TGTGCCACCAGCAGAGGCCGTGACCTTAGCAATCAGCCCCAGCATTTT,CATSRGRDLSNQPQHF
TRBJ2-7,.,TRBV5-8,.,TGTGCCAGCAGCCGGACAGGCCGGGGGCCCTACGAGCAGTACTTC,CASSRTGRGPYEQYF
TRBJ2-7,.,TRBV2,.,TGTGCCAGCAGTATTGGGCCGGCCTACGAGCAGTACTTC,CASSIGPAYEQYF
TRBJ1-2,medium-sized,TRBV4-2,TRBD1,TGTGCCAGCAGCCAAGAGGTAGGGACAGGAAAGGATGGCTACACCTTC,CASSQEVGTGKDGYTF
TRBJ1-5,.,TRBV7-2,.,TGTGCCAGCAGCTTAGACGGGGGGAGGCATCAGCCCCAGCATTTT,CASSLDGGRHQPQHF
TRBJ1-1,.,TRBV11-3,TRBD1,TGTGCCAGCAGCTACAGCGGGACAGGGAACACTGAAGCTTTCTTT,CASSYSGTGNTEAFF
TRBJ1-2,few,TRBV2,TRBD1,TGTGCCAGCAGTGAAAGGCAGGGGGCTCGCTATGGCTACACCTTC,CASSERQGARYGYTF
TRBJ1-6,medium-sized,TRBV6-5,.,TGTGCCAGCAGTTACGGGGTCGTGGGGTCACCCCTCCACTTT,CASSYGVVGSPLHF
TRBJ2-3,.,TRBV7-2,TRBD2,TGTGCCAGCAGCGGGACTAGCACGAATACGCAGTATTTT,CASSGTSTNTQYF
TRBJ1-2,few,TRBV19,.,TGTGCCAGTAGTATAGCGGGACCCCGCGGCGGCTACACCTTC,CASSIAGPRGGYTF
TRBJ2-4,.,TRBV12-3/TRBV12-4,TRBD1,TGTGCCAGCAGCGAGGGACAGGGGGCCGGCATTCAGTACTTC,CASSEGQGAGIQYF
TRBJ1-1,.,TRBV2,TRBD1,TGTGCCAGCAGCCCAGACCGAGGACAGGGGACTGAAGCTTTCTTT,CASSPDRGQGTEAFF
TRBJ2-7,.,TRBV6-2/TRBV6-3,.,TGTGCCAGCAGTTACGTACTTAGGCGGGTCTCCTACGAGCAGTACTTC,CASSYVLRRVSYEQYF
TRBJ2-2,.,TRBV19,TRBD2,TGTGCCAGTAGGACTAGCGGCACCGGGGAGCTGTTTTTT,CASRTSGTGELFF
TRBJ2-3,few,TRBV7-2,TRBD2,TGTGCCAGCAGCTTAGGCGGGGGGGCCCAGCAGTATTTT,CASSLGGGAQQYF
TRBJ2-1,once,TRBV18,TRBD1,TGTGCCAGCTCCATCCAGGGGGAGAATGAGCAGTTCTTC,CASSIQGENEQFF
TRBJ1-1,.,TRBV20-1,.,TGCAGTGCCTTAAGACGGCATATGAACACTGAAGCTTTCTTT,CSALRRHMNTEAFF
TRBJ2-1,.,TRBV10-1,.,TGCGCCAGCAGCGCTTTGGAGTATCGGGGGGCTCTTTACAATGAGCAGTTCTTC,CASSALEYRGALYNEQFF
TRBJ2-3,.,TRBV19,.,TGTGCCAGTAACTCCTTCACAGATACGCAGTATTTT,CASNSFTDTQYF
TRBJ1-6,few,TRBV7-9,.,TGTGCCAGCCTCAATTACCCCCCTGGAAATTCACCCCTCCACTTT,CASLNYPPGNSPLHF
TRBJ1-2,few,TRBV19,.,TGTGCCAGTAGAGGGTGGTTTGACTATGGCTACACCTTC,CASRGWFDYGYTF
TRBJ1-2,.,TRBV7-3,TRBD1,TGTGCCAGCAGCTCCGGGACAGGGAGATATGGCTACACCTTC,CASSSGTGRYGYTF
TRBJ1-6,few,TRBV5-6,.,TGTGCCAGCAGCTTGGCCGTGGGTGGGGGAAATTCACCCCTCCACTTT,CASSLAVGGGNSPLHF
TRBJ1-5,.,TRBV2,TRBD1,TGTGCCAGCAGTCAAATAAGACAGGGTAATAATCAGCCCCAGCATTTT,CASSQIRQGNNQPQHF
TRBJ1-1,medium-sized,TRBV27,.,TGTGCCAGCAGTTGGGGCCTCTCGGGGGACACTGAAGCTTTCTTT,CASSWGLSGDTEAFF
TRBJ1-2,.,TRBV5-1,TRBD1,TGCGCCAGCAGGTGGACAGGATCCTATGGCTACACCTTC,CASRWTGSYGYTF
TRBJ1-1,.,TRBV7-3,.,TGTGCCAGCAGCTCCCACCAGGGCACTGAAGCTTTCTTT,CASSSHQGTEAFF
TRBJ1-1,.,TRBV11-2,.,TGTGCCAGCAGCTTCATGAACACTGAAGCTTTCTTT,CASSFMNTEAFF
TRBJ2-3,.,TRBV5-1,.,TGCGCCAGCAGCTTGGCCGGATCAGATACGCAGTATTTT,CASSLAGSDTQYF
TRBJ2-3,few,TRBV6-4,.,TGTGCCAGCAGTGAGGGTGAAACGGATACGCAGTATTTT,CASSEGETDTQYF
TRBJ1-1,.,TRBV9,.,TGTGCCAGCAGCCCCCTCGAGAGGACTGAAGCTTTCTTT,CASSPLERTEAFF
TRBJ1-3,.,TRBV27,TRBD1,TGTGCCAGCATCCAGAGTCAACAGGGGGCGAACGGAAACACCATATATTTT,CASIQSQQGANGNTIYF
TRBJ1-2,.,TRBV6-5,TRBD1,TGTGCCAGCAGTTACTCGAGCCCCCGGAGGGGGCGCGACTATGGCTACACCTTC,CASSYSSPRRGRDYGYTF
TRBJ2-5,.,TRBV20-1,.,TGCAGTGCAACACCTCCTTCCAAGACCCAGTACTTC,CSATPPSKTQYF
TRBJ1-1,few,TRBV19,TRBD1,TGTGCCAGTAGTAGGGCTATGGACAGGGTCGGCGCTGAAGCTTTCTTT,CASSRAMDRVGAEAFF
TRBJ1-1,medium-sized,TRBV15,.,TGTGCCACCAGCAGAGAGAATGGGGGATTTAAAGCTTTCTTT,CATSRENGGFKAFF
TRBJ2-7,.,TRBV20-1,.,TGCAGTGCTAGGGGTACCGACTTGAGCTCCTACGAGCAGTACTTC,CSARGTDLSSYEQYF
TRBJ2-7,.,TRBV19,TRBD1,TGTGCCAGTAGTATAGGCCCGGGACAGGGAGGCGAGCAGTACTTC,CASSIGPGQGGEQYF
TRBJ1-2,few,TRBV10-3,.,TGTGCCATCAGTGCTGGGGATGGCTACACCTTC,CAISAGDGYTF
TRBJ1-1,.,TRBV28,.,TGTGCCAGCAGGAGGTGGGGCGGGGGCACTGAAGCTTTCTTT,CASRRWGGGTEAFF
TRBJ1-5,few,TRBV9,.,TGTGCCAGCAGCGTTGATCAGCCCCAGCATTTT,CASSVDQPQHF
TRBJ1-5,few,TRBV20-1,TRBD1,TGCAGTGCTGGCCGGACAGGGGATCAGCCCCAGCATTTT,CSAGRTGDQPQHF
TRBJ1-2,few,TRBV30,TRBD1,TGTGCCTGGAGCAGGGACAGGGGGCGGTGGGGTGGCTACACCTTC,CAWSRDRGRWGGYTF